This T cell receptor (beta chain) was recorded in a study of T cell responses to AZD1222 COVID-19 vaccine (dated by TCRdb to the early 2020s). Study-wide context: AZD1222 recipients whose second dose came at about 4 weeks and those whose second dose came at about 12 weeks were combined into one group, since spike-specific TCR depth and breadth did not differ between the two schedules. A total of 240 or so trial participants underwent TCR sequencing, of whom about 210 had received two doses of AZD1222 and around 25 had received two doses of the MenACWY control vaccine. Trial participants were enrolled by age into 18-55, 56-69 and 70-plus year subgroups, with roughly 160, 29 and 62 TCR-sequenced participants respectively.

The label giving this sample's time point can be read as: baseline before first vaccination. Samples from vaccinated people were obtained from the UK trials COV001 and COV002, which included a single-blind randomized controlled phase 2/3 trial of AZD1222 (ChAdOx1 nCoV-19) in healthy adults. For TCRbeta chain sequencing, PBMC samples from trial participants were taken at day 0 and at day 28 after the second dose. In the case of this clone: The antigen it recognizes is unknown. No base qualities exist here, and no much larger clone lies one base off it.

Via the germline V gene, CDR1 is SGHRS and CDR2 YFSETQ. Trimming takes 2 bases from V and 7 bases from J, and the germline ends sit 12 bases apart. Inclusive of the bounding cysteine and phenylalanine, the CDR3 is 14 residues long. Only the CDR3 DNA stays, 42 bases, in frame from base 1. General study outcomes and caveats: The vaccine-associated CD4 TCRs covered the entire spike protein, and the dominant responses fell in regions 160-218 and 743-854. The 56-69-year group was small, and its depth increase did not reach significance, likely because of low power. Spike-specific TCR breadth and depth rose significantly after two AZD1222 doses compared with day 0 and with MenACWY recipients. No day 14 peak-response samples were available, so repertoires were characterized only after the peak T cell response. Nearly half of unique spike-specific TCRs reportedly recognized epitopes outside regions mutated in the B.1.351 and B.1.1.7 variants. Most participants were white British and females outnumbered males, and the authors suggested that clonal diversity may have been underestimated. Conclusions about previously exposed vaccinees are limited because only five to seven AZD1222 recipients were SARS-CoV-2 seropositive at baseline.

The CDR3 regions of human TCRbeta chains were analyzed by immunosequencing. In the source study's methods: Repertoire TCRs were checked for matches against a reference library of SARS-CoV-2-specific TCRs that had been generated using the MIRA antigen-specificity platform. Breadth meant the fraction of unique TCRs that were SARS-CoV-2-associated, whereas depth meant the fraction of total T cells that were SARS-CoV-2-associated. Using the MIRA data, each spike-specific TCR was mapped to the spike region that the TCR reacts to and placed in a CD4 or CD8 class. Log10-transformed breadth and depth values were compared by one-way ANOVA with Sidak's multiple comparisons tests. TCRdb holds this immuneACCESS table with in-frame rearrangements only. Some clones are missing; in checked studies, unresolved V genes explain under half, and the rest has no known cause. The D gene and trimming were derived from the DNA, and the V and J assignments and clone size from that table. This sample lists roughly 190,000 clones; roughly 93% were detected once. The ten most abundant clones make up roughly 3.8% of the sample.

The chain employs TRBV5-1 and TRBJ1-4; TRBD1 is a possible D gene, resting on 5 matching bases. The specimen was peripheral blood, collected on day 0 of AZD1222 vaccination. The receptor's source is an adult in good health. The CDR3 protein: CASSFLGPGEKLFF. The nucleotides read TGCGCCAGCAGCTTCCTGGGGCCGGGTGAAAAACTGTTTTTT.